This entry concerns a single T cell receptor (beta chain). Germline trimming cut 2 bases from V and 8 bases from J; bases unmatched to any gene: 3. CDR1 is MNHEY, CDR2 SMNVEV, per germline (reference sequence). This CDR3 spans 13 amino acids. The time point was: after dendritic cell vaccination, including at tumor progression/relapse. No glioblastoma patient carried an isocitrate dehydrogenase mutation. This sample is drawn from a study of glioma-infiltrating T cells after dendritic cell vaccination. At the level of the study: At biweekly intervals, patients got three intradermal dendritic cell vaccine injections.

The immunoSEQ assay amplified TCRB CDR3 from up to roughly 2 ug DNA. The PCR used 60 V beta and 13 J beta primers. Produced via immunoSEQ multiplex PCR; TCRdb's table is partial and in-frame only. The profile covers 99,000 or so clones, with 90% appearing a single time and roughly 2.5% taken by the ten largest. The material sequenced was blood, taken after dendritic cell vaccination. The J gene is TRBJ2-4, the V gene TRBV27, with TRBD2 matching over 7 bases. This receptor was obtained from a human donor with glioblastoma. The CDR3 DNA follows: TGTGCCAGCAGTTTACTGGGGGGGGACATTCAGTACTTC. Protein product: CASSLLGGDIQYF.